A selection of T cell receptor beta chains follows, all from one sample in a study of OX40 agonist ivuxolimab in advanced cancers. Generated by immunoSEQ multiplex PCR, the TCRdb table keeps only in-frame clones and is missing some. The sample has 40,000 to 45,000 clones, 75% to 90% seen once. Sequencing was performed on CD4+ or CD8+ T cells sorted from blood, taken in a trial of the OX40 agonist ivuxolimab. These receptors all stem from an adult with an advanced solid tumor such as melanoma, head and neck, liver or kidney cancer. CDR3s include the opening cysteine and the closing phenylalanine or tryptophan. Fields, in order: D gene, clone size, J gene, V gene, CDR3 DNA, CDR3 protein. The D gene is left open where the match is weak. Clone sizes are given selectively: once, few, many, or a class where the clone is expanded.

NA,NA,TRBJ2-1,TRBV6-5,TGTGCCAGCAGATTGGACTTATCCTACAATGAGCAGTTCTTC,CASRLDLSYNEQFF
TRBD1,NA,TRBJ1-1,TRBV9,TGTGCCAGCAGCGCCACAGGGGGCACTGAAGCTTTCTTT,CASSATGGTEAFF
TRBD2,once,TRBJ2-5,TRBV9,TGTGCCAGCAGCGCCCGACTAGCGGGAGGACGAGAGACCCAGTACTTC,CASSARLAGGRETQYF
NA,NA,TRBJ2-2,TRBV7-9,TGTGCCAGCAGCTTGGGGCGAACTTACACCGGGGAGCTGTTTTTT,CASSLGRTYTGELFF
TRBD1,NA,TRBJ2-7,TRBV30,TGTGCCTGGAGTGCCCTTCCGGGACAGGGGGCATACGAGCAGTACTTC,CAWSALPGQGAYEQYF
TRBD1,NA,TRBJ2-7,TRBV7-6,TGTGCCAGCAGCTCGCAGTCGTCGACAGGGGTAGAGCAGTACTTC,CASSSQSSTGVEQYF
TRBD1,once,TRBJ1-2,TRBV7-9,TGTGCCAGCAACACGGGACAGGGGTCCTATGGCTACACCTTC,CASNTGQGSYGYTF
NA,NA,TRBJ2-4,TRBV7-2,TGTGCCAGCAGCTTATTCCGATCCGTTCAGTACTTC,CASSLFRSVQYF
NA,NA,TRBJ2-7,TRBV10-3,TGTGCCATCAGTGGCCCCGGCGAGCAGTACTTC,CAISGPGEQYF
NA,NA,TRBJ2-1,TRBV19,TGTGCCAGTAGTATAGGAGGAGGGTGGCCCGAACGGAATGAGCAGTTCTTC,CASSIGGGWPERNEQFF
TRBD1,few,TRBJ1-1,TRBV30,TGTGCCTGGAGGGCAACAGGGGCCTTGAACACTGAAGCTTTCTTT,CAWRATGALNTEAFF
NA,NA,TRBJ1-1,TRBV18,TGTGCCAGCTCACGCAGCCGACAGGTTGAAGCTTTCTTT,CASSRSRQVEAFF
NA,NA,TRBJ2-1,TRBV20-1,TGCAGTGCTAGCAGGGGGGGTGAGCAGTTCTTC,CSASRGGEQFF
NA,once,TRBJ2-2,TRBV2,TGTGCCAGCAGGGGTCAGACGAACACCGGGGAGCTGTTTTTT,CASRGQTNTGELFF
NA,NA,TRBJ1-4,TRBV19,TGTGCCAGTAGTATCCAGGGCGGTGAAAAACTGTTTTTT,CASSIQGGEKLFF
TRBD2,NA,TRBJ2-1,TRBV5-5,TGTGCCAGCAGCTTCGGGACTAGCGGGAGGGCCAATGAGCAGTTCTTC,CASSFGTSGRANEQFF
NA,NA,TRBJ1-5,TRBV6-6,TGTGCCAGCAGTGACTGGGGCAATCAGCCCCAGCATTTT,CASSDWGNQPQHF
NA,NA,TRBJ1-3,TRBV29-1,TGCAGCGCGGGCCCGGGGGCCGGCTCTGGAAACACCATATATTTT,CSAGPGAGSGNTIYF
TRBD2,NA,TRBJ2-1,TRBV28,TGTGCCAGCAGTCCTGGACTAGCGGGAGCCTATGAGCAGTTCTTC,CASSPGLAGAYEQFF
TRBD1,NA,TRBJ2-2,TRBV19,TGTGCCAAAAAACAGGGGACGAACACCGGGGAGCTGTTTTTT,CAKKQGTNTGELFF
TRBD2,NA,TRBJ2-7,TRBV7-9,TGTGCCAGCAGCCCGGACGGGGGGGGCCACGAGCAGTACTTC,CASSPDGGGHEQYF
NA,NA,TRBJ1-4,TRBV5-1,TGCGCCAGCAGCTCGACAGCAACTAATGAAAAACTGTTTTTT,CASSSTATNEKLFF
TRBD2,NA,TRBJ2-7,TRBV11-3,TGTGCCAGCAGTCCTAGCGGGGCCTCCTACGAGCAGTACTTC,CASSPSGASYEQYF